A selection of T cell receptor beta chains follows, all from one sample in a study of cytomegalovirus exposure and HLA in healthy donors. Measured with immunoSEQ multiplex PCR; TCRdb has only the in-frame clones, and not every one. Of under 85,000 clones in the sample, roughly 79% were seen once. Sequenced input: PBMCs. These receptor sequences come from a woman in her thirties or forties in good health and CMV-seropositive. Each CDR3 is given without its conserved first and last residue. The D gene is left open where the match is weak. Expanded clones get a size class; other rows say once, few or many, or leave the size out.

-	TRBJ1-6	TRBV5-1	15	TRBD1	ASSPNRTGRFGSPLH
-	TRBJ1-1	TRBV30	12	TRBD1	AWSGRGLGTEAF
few	TRBJ1-2	TRBV19	12	-	ASSIRGPNYGYT
-	TRBJ2-3	TRBV6-5	12	TRBD2	ASRNGLEADTQY
-	TRBJ2-1	TRBV7-9	16	TRBD2	ASSLTSGRPSWSNEQF
-	TRBJ2-3	TRBV28	11	-	ASSHGLLNTQY
-	TRBJ1-3	TRBV28	13	TRBD1	ASSLGSTGLHTIY
-	TRBJ1-5	TRBV6-1	14	TRBD1	ASSARQGAGNQPQH
once	TRBJ2-7	TRBV10-3	13	TRBD1	AISESGTGTYEQY
-	TRBJ2-2	TRBV18	12	-	ASSNDFNTGELF
few	TRBJ2-7	TRBV4-2	12	-	ASSQDGEPGEQY
-	TRBJ1-2	TRBV30	9	-	ACQGYYGYT
-	TRBJ1-2	TRBV2	11	-	ASPGPGNYGYT
-	TRBJ1-2	TRBV6-5	9	-	ATFGVYGYT
-	TRBJ1-2	TRBV4-2	12	-	ASSQVDSPYGYT
-	TRBJ1-4	TRBV9	13	-	ASSPQNRASEKLF
-	TRBJ1-5	TRBV2	16	TRBD1	ASSERFPTGLGNQPQH
-	TRBJ1-1	TRBV7-3	12	-	ASSLTGLNTEAF
-	TRBJ2-7	TRBV28	13	TRBD1	ASRRDRGFSYEQY
-	TRBJ2-7	TRBV5-5	11	TRBD1	ASSLRDSYEQY
-	TRBJ2-7	TRBV21-1	16	-	ASSKGAQEDRPSYEQY
-	TRBJ2-7	TRBV25-1	9	-	ASGRGYEQY
-	TRBJ1-2	TRBV6-1	12	TRBD1	ASSANRGNYGYT
-	TRBJ1-5	TRBV30	12	-	AWSYGGGVQPQH
-	TRBJ2-5	TRBV30	12	-	AWSVGGGQETQY
-	TRBJ2-4	TRBV6-1	18	TRBD2	ASSGKTSGGASIAKNIQY
-	TRBJ2-1	TRBV4-1	13	TRBD2	ASSQGRDYYNEQF
once	TRBJ2-1	TRBV5-1	12	TRBD2	ASGSGGASGEQF
-	TRBJ2-1	TRBV2	13	TRBD2	ASSDRGLAADEQF
-	TRBJ2-1	TRBV5-1	11	-	ASSLDRWNEQF
-	TRBJ1-5	TRBV7-8	13	-	ASSLDGGDGQPQH
-	TRBJ2-5	TRBV4-2	11	-	ASSGGGAETQY